This T cell receptor beta chain was captured in a study of OX40 agonist ivuxolimab in advanced cancers. Trimming took 8 bases from V and 0 from J; bases not matched to a gene: 6. The V gene's germline CDR1 is SNHLY and CDR2 FYNNEI. The CDR3 is 15 residues long. This clone was detected ten times or more. The repertoire was sequenced with immunoSEQ multiplex PCR; TCRdb's copy has only in-frame clones and lacks some. The sample consists of 72,000 or so clones, roughly 80% of them appearing once. The sequencing used CD4+ or CD8+ T cells sorted from blood, collected in a trial of the OX40 agonist ivuxolimab. The sequence was obtained from an adult with an advanced solid tumor such as melanoma, head and neck, liver or kidney cancer. The chain employs TRBV2 and TRBJ2-3; TRBD2 matches 9 bases. CDR3 region: CASGLAGASTDTQYF. CDR3 DNA sequence: TGTGCCAGCGGGTTAGCGGGGGCCAGCACAGATACGCAGTATTTT.